A selection of T cell receptor beta chains follows, all from one sample in a study of cytomegalovirus exposure and HLA in healthy donors. Profiling relied on immunoSEQ multiplex PCR, and the TCRdb table lists in-frame clones only, not all of them. Of 75,000 to 90,000 clones listed, around 79% are singletons. The specimen sequenced was PBMCs. The receptors shown here come from a human donor in good health. Each CDR3 is given with its conserved first and last residue.

TRBV4-3	TRBJ2-7	CASSQVVTGPYEQYF
TRBV6-1	TRBJ2-7	CASPGYEQYF
TRBV21-1	TRBJ2-1	CASVCVLGLAGGSYNEQFF
TRBV6-1	TRBJ1-5	CASCSQGSNQPQHF
TRBV9	TRBJ2-3	CASSVEVAGGTDTQYF
TRBV7-9	TRBJ1-2	CASSLVPYYGYPF
TRBV5-1	TRBJ1-1	CASSLGQGLPAFF
TRBV2	TRBJ1-4	CARGGQGGTNEKLFF
TRBV29-1	TRBJ2-7	CSVEVSTGGEQYF
TRBV6-5	TRBJ1-1	CASSYSGVQGEAFF
TRBV19	TRBJ2-2	CASSIYPGELFF
TRBV7-9	TRBJ2-3	CASSLGTGTDTQYF
TRBV6-5	TRBJ1-1	CASSYVRANTEAFF
TRBV6-5	TRBJ2-1	CASSYVAGEWNEQFF
TRBV30	TRBJ1-1	CAWTMSSGTEAFF
TRBV23-1	TRBJ2-1	CASSQSETGISYNEQFF
TRBV6-5	TRBJ2-2	CASSYYGALTGELFF
TRBV9	TRBJ2-2	CASRPGLAGYTGELFF
TRBV10-2	TRBJ1-6	CASSPGQGPSPLHF
TRBV21-1	TRBJ2-3	CASSKLGVTGRDTDTQYF
TRBV4-1	TRBJ1-2	CASSQNTQAGYGYTF
TRBV5-8	TRBJ2-5	CASSLGGQETQYF
TRBV6-6	TRBJ2-7	CASRDRGFVDEQYF
TRBV5-6	TRBJ2-5	CASSLADREDQETQYF
TRBV6-5	TRBJ1-2	CASSSPGTADYGYTF
TRBV4-2	TRBJ2-1	CASSHEFLIGGHYNEQFF
TRBV5-1	TRBJ2-1	CASSEYGKNEQFF
TRBV9	TRBJ1-1	CASSVRGTVNTEAFF
TRBV18	TRBJ1-2	CASSPPGMGGGYGYTF
TRBV6-5	TRBJ1-2	CASSLGQRYGYTF
TRBV5-8	TRBJ2-2	CASSSSGGYTGELFF
TRBV2	TRBJ2-5	CASRPASGQETQYF
TRBV7-2	TRBJ2-2	CASSLGWLQGRTGELFF
TRBV7-8	TRBJ2-7	CASSLGAGGINEQYF
TRBV7-2	TRBJ1-2	CASSLARSYGYTF
TRBV7-9	TRBJ1-1	CASSLPGQHTEAFF
TRBV6-1	TRBJ2-1	CASRQTGGDEQFF
TRBV25-1	TRBJ2-7	CASSGGQGQGSYEQYF
TRBV29-1	TRBJ1-2	CSVPTDRGWNGYPF
TRBV5-1	TRBJ2-1	CASSLGASGGANEQFF
TRBV18	TRBJ1-6	CASSPTGARESPLHF
TRBV4-3	TRBJ2-5	CASAGGYQETQYF
TRBV4-1	TRBJ2-1	CASSQGQASSYNEQFF
TRBV9	TRBJ2-2	CASNQGPSGELFF
TRBV2	TRBJ2-5	CASSAVEETQYF